The present TCR beta chain was sequenced within a study of monozygotic twins with inflammatory bowel disease. TCRdb re-called the 5' RACE reads; every CDR3 protein appears as one record, without DNA. This sample's table reports approximately 390,000 distinct CDR3 sequences. Without any T cell sorting, total RNA was isolated from whole blood. A note on this clonotype: Its antigen is unidentified.

This CDR3 has 16 residues. The V gene's germline CDR1 is SGHTA and CDR2 FQGNSA. Study results and limitations: The co-twins with IBD showed lower TCRbeta diversity (inverse Simpson) than their healthy siblings.

The rearrangement links TRBV7-2 to TRBJ1-6; TCRdb outputs TRBD1, but without DNA this stays unchecked. The TCR originated in a human donor with ulcerative colitis or Crohn's disease, or a healthy co-twin of an affected twin (not recorded which). The sequenced sample consisted of blood. The CDR3 here is CASSPNRATAGSPLHF.